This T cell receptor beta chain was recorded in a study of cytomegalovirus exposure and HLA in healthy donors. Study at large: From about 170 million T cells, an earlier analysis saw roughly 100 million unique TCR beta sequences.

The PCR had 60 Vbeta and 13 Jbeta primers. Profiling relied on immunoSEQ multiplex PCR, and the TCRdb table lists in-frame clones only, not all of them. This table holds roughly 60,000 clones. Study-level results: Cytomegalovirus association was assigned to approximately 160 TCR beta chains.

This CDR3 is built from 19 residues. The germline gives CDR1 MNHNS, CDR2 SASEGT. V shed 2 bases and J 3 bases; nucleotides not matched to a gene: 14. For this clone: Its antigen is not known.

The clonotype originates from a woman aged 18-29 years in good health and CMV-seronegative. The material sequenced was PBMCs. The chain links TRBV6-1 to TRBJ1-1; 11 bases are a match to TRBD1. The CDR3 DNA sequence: TGTGCCAGCAGTGAATGGTTCGGGACAGGGGGATCTTGGGACACTGAAGCTTTCTTT. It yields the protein CASSEWFGTGGSWDTEAFF.